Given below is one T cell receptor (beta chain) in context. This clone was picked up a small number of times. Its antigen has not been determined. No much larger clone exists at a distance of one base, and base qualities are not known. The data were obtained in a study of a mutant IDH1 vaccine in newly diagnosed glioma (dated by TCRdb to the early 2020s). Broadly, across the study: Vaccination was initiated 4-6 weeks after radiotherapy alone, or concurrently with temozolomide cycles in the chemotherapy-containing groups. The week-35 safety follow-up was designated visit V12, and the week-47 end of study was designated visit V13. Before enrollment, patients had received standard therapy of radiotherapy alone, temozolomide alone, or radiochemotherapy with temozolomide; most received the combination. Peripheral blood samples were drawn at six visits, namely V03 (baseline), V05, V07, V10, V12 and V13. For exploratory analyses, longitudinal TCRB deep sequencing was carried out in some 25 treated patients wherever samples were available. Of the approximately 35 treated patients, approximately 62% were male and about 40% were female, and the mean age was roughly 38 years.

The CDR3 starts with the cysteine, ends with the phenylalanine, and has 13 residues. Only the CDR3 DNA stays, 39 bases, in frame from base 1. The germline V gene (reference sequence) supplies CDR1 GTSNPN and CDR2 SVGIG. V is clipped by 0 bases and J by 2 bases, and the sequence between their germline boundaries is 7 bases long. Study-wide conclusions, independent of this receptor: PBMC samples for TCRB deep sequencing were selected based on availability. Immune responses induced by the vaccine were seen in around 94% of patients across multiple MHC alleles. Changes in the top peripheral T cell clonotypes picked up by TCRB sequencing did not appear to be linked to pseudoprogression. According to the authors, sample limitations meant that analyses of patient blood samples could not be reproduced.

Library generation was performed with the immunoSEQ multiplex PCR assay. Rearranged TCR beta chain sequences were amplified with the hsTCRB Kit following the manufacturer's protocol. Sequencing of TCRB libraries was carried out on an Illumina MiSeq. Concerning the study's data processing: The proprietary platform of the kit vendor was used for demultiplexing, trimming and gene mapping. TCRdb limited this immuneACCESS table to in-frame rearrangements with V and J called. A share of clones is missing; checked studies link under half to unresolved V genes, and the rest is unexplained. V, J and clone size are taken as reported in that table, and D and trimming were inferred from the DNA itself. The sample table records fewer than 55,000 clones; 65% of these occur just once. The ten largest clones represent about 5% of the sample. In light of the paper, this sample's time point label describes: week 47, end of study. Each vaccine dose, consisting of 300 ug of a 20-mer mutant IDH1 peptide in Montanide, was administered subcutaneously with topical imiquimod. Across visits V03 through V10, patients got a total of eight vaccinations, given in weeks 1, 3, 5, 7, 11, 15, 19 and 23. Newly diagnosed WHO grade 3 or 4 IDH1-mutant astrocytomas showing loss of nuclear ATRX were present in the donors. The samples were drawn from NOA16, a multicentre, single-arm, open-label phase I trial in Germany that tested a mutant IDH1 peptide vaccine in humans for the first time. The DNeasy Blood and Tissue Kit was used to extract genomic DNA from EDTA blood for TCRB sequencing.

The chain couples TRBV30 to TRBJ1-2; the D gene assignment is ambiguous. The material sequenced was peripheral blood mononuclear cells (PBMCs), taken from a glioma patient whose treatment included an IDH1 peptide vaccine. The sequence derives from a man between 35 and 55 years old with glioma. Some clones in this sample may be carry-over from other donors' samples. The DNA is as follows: TGTGCCTGGAGTGTAGGCCAAAACTATGGCTACACCTTC. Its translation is CAWSVGQNYGYTF.